Listed below are T cell receptor beta chains from one sample, sequenced in a study of identical twins. TCRdb re-analysed the 5' RACE reads in MiXCR, keeping a single row per CDR3 protein. The profile covers about 810,000 distinct CDR3 sequences, with approximately 13% appearing a single time and 1.5% to 2% taken by the ten largest. The sample was also reused in another study, on yellow fever vaccine responses in identical twins.

The sequenced material came from PBMCs. Receptors originate from a woman under 30 in good health. CDR3s include the opening cysteine and the closing phenylalanine or tryptophan. D genes are given only for firm matches. Expanded clones get a size class; other rows say once, few or many, or leave the size out.

V,size,D,J,DNA,CDR3
TRBV29-1,.,.,TRBJ2-6,TGCAGCGTTGAAGATAGTAGGAGCTCTGGGGCCAACGTCCTGACTTTC,CSVEDSRSSGANVLTF
TRBV5-8,.,TRBD2,TRBJ2-4,TGTGCCAGCAGCCGTAGCGGGAGTGCCGGGGCCAAAAACATTCAGTACTTC,CASSRSGSAGAKNIQYF
TRBV28,.,.,TRBJ2-7,TGTGCCAGCAGTTTATTAACCCAGTACTCCTACGAGCAGTACTTC,CASSLLTQYSYEQYF
TRBV12-3/TRBV12-4,many,.,TRBJ2-2,TGTGCCAGCAGAAGCTCGAGCACCGGGGAGCTGTTTTTT,CASRSSSTGELFF
TRBV12-3/TRBV12-4,.,.,TRBJ1-1,TGTGCCAGCACCTCGGGGGCGGACATCGGTGAAGCTTTCTTT,CASTSGADIGEAFF
TRBV19,.,.,TRBJ2-2,TGTGCCAGTAGTACGGACACTCCCGGGGAGCTGTTTTTT,CASSTDTPGELFF
TRBV10-3,.,.,TRBJ1-5,TGTGCCATCAGTGAGGCGGGGGGAGGGCAGCCCCAGCATTTT,CAISEAGGGQPQHF
TRBV28,few,.,TRBJ1-5,TGTGCCAGCACAGTTACTCTAAATCAGCCCCAGCATTTT,CASTVTLNQPQHF
TRBV12-3/TRBV12-4,few,.,TRBJ2-3,TGTGCCAGCAGTGGGCTAGGATTGTCCCAAGATACGCAGTATTTT,CASSGLGLSQDTQYF
TRBV5-1,few,.,TRBJ2-7,TGCGCCAGCAGCTCGTCTCACTACGAGCAGTACTTC,CASSSSHYEQYF
TRBV11-2,few,.,TRBJ2-1,TGTGCCAGCAGCCCCAACGCGAATGAGCAGTTCTTC,CASSPNANEQFF
TRBV18,.,.,TRBJ2-7,TGTGCCAGTTCACCAATTATGGGCAGCCTCTACGAGCAGTACTTC,CASSPIMGSLYEQYF
TRBV20-1,few,.,TRBJ2-1,TGCAGTACTCGGAACCTAATTAGGTCCGTACCCTTAAACCGCTACAATGAGCAGTTCTTC,CSTRNLIRSVPLNRYNEQFF
TRBV9,.,.,TRBJ1-3,TGTGCCAGCAGCATAGGACCCCCGGGGACCATATATTTT,CASSIGPPGTIYF
TRBV20-1,.,TRBD2,TRBJ2-5,TGCTGTGCCGAACGAGCTGCCGGGAGGGCCTTAGAGACCCAGTACTTC,CCAERAAGRALETQYF
TRBV5-6,.,TRBD1,TRBJ1-1,TGTGCCAGCAGACGCGGGACAGCCAACACTGAAGCTTTCTTT,CASRRGTANTEAFF
TRBV7-8,few,.,TRBJ2-7,TGTGCCAGCAGCCCCCCCAGGGTAAGGGCTTACGAGCAGTACTTC,CASSPPRVRAYEQYF
TRBV7-9,.,TRBD1,TRBJ2-3,TGTGCCAGCAGCTTAGCCCTGGTGGGACAGCACACAGATACGCAGTATTTT,CASSLALVGQHTDTQYF
TRBV13,few,.,TRBJ2-1,TGTGCCAGCAGCTTCCGGTCCCACAATGAGCAGTTCTTC,CASSFRSHNEQFF
TRBV28,few,.,TRBJ2-3,TGTGCCAGCAGTTTCGAGCGGGGCACAGATACGCAGTATTTT,CASSFERGTDTQYF
TRBV10-3,many,.,TRBJ2-7,TGTGCCATCAGTGAAGGGACTCGTACCTCCTACGAGCAGTACTTC,CAISEGTRTSYEQYF
TRBV19,.,TRBD2,TRBJ2-1,TGTGCCAGTAGTATCCCCCCTACTAGCGGGGGTAACAATGAGCAGTTCTTC,CASSIPPTSGGNNEQFF
TRBV12-3/TRBV12-4,.,.,TRBJ1-1,TGTGCCAGCAGGAACCAGAACACTGAAGCTTTCTTT,CASRNQNTEAFF
TRBV5-6,many,TRBD1,TRBJ1-2,TGTGCCAGCAGCCAAAGACAGGGGTATGGCTACACCTTC,CASSQRQGYGYTF
TRBV12-3/TRBV12-4,few,TRBD1,TRBJ2-3,TGTGCCAGCAGTTTCCGAAACAGGGGACCGGCGGGAGATACGCAGTATTTT,CASSFRNRGPAGDTQYF
TRBV10-3,few,TRBD2,TRBJ2-7,TGTGCCATCAGTAGAGCGGGACTAGCGGGAGGTCCCTCCTACGAGCAGTACTTC,CAISRAGLAGGPSYEQYF
TRBV12-5,few,TRBD1,TRBJ2-1,TGTGCTAGTGGTTTAGGACAGGGGGCAAATGAGCAGTTCTTC,CASGLGQGANEQFF
TRBV2,.,.,TRBJ1-5,TGTGCCAGCAGTGGGGGCAGAACATATAGCAATCAGCCCCAGCATTTT,CASSGGRTYSNQPQHF